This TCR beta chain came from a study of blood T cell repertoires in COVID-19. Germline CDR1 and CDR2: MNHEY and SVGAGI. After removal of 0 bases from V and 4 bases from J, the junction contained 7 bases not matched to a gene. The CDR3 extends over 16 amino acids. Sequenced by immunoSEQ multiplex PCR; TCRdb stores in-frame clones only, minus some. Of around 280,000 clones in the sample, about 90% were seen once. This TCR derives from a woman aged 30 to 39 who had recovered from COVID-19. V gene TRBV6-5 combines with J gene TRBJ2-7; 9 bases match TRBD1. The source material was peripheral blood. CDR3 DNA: TGTGCCAGCAGTTACTCCGGGACAGGGTTTTCGTACGAGCAGTACTTC. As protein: CASSYSGTGFSYEQYF.